The subject of this entry is one T cell receptor (beta chain). This sample was taken from a study of blood T cell repertoires in COVID-19. Looking at the study overall: Whether acute or convalescent, the COVID-19 samples came from the United States, Italy and Spain. T cells, B-cell-depleted T cells, or PBMCs provided the cDNA or gDNA that served as material.

The V gene end was trimmed by 5 bases and the J gene end by 1 base; junction bases not matched to a gene: 9. The CDR3 extends over 17 amino acids. CDR1 is LNHDA, CDR2 SQIVND, per germline (reference sequence). Produced via immunoSEQ multiplex PCR; TCRdb's table is partial and in-frame only. Of about 150,000 clones listed, around 85% are singletons. The sample consisted of peripheral blood. The sequence came from a man in his 60s with COVID-19, enrolled during active disease. The chain has TRBV19 and TRBJ1-3; 9 bases agree with TRBD1. The CDR3 protein is CASSPGDRGYSGNTIYF. Here the CDR3 DNA reads TGTGCCAGTAGTCCGGGCGACAGGGGGTATTCTGGAAACACCATATATTTT.